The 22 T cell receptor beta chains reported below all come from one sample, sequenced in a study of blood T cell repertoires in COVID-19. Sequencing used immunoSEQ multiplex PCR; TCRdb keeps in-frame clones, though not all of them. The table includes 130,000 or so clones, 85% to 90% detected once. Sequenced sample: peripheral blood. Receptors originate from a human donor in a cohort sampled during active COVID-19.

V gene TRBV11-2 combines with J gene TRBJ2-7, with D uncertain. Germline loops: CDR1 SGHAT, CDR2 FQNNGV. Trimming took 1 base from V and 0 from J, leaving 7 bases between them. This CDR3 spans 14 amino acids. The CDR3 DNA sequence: TGTGCCAGCAGCTTAGCGGCGGACTCCTACGAGCAGTACTTC. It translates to CASSLAADSYEQYF.

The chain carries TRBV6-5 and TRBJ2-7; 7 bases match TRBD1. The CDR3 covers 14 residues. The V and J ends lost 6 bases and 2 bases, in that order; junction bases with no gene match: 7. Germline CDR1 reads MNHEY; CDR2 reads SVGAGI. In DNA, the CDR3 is TGTGCCAGCAGGACAGGGAGATTCCCCTACGAGCAGTACTTC. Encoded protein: CASRTGRFPYEQYF.

CDR3 sequence reads: CASSLTGLSYNEQFF. The DNA of the CDR3 is TGTGCCAGCAGTCTCACAGGTCTCTCCTACAATGAGCAGTTCTTC. The J gene is TRBJ2-1, the V gene TRBV28, with a tentative D call TRBD1 (5 bases). CDR1 is MDHEN, CDR2 SYDVKM, per germline. The V end was cut by 5 bases, the J end by 0 bases, with 11 bases between. This CDR3 comprises 15 residues.

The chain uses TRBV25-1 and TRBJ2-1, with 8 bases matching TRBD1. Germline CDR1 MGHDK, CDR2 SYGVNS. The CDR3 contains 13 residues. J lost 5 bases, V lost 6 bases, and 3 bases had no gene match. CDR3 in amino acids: CASSPDRDNEQFF. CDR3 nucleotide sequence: TGTGCCAGCAGCCCGGACAGGGACAATGAGCAGTTCTTC.

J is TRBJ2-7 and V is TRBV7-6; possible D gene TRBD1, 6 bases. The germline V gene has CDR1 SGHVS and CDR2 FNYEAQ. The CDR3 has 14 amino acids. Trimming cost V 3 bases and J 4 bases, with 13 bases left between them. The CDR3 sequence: CASSLAGQTYEQYF. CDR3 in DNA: TGTGCCAGCAGCTTGGCAGGACAGACGTACGAGCAGTACTTC.

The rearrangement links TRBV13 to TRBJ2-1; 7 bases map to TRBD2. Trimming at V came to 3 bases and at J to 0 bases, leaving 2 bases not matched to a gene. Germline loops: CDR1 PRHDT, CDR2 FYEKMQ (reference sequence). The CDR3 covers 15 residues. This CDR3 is CASSLERGSYNEQFF. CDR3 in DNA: TGTGCCAGCAGCTTGGAGCGGGGCTCCTACAATGAGCAGTTCTTC. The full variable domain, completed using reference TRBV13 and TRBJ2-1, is AAGVIQSPRHLIKEKRETATLKCYPIPRHDTVYWYQQGPGQDPQFLISFYEKMQSDKGSIPDRFSAQQFSDYHSELNMSSLELGDSALYFCASSLERGSYNEQFFGPGTRLTVL.

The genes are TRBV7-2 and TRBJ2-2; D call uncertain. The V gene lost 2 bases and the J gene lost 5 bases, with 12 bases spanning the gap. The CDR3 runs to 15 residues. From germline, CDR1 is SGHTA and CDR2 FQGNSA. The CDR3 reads CASSLYSSNTGELFF. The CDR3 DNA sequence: TGTGCCAGCAGCTTATACTCGTCCAATACCGGGGAGCTGTTTTTT.

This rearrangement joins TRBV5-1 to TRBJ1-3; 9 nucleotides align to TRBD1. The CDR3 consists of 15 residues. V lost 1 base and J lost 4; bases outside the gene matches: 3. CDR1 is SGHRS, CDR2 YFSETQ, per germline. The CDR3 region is CASSLTGGNGNTIYF. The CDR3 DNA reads TGCGCCAGCAGCTTGACAGGGGGCAACGGAAACACCATATATTTT.

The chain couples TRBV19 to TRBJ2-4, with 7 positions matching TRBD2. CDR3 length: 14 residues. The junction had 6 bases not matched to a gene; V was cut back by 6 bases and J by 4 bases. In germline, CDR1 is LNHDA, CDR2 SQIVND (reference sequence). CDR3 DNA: TGTGCCAGTAGCCGAAGTAGCGGGAAAAACATTCAGTACTTC. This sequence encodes CASSRSSGKNIQYF. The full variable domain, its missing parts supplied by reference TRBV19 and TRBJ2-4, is DGGITQSPKYLFRKEGQNVTLSCEQNLNHDAMYWYRQDPGQGLRLIYYSQIVNDFQKGDIAEGYSVSREKKESFPLTVTSAQKNPTAFYLCASSRSSGKNIQYFGAGTRLSVL.

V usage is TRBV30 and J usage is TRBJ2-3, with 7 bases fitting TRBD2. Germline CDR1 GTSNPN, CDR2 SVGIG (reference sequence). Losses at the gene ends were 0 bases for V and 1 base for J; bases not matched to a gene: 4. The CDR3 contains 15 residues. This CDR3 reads CAWSVGLAGTDTQYF. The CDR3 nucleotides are TGTGCCTGGAGTGTAGGGCTAGCGGGCACAGATACGCAGTATTTT.

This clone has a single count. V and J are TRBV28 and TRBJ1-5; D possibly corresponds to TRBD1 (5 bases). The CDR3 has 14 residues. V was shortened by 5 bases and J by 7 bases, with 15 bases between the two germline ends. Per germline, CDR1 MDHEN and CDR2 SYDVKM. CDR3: CASSTPTDIQPQHF. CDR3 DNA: TGTGCCAGCAGTACCCCGACAGATATCCAGCCCCAGCATTTT. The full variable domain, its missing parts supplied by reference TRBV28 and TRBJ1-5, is DVKVTQSSRYLVKRTGEKVFLECVQDMDHENMFWYRQDPGLGLRLIYFSYDVKMKEKGDIPEGYSVSREKKERFSLILESASTNQTSMYLCASSTPTDIQPQHFGDGTRLSIL.

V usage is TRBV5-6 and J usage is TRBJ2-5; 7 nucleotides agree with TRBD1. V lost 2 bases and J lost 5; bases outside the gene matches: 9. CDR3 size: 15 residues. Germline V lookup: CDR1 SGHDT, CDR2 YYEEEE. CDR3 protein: CASSLYRGSHETQYF. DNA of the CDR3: TGTGCCAGCAGCTTATACAGGGGATCGCACGAGACCCAGTACTTC.

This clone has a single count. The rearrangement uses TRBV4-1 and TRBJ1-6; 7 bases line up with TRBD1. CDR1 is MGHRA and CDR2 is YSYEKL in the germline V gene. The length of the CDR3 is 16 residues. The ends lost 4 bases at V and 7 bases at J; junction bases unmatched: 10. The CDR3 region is CASSRQGLSGNSPLHF. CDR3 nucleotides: TGCGCCAGCAGCCGACAGGGACTTTCAGGAAATTCACCCCTCCACTTT.

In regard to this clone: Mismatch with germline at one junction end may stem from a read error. This CDR3 reads CASSPQTSGGTDTQYF. DNA of the CDR3: TGTGCCAGCTCGCCACAGACTAGCGGAGGCACAGATACGCAGTATTTT. The V gene is TRBV18, the J gene TRBJ2-3; 9 bases match TRBD2. This CDR3 spans 16 amino acids. Germline CDR1 and CDR2: KGHSH and LQKENI. Using reference TRBV18 and TRBJ2-3 for the parts outside the CDR3, the full variable domain is NAGVMQNPRHLVRRRGQEARLRCSPMKGHSHVYWYRQLPEEGLKFMVYLQKENIIDESGMPKERFSAEFPKEGPSILRIQQVVRGDSAAYFCASSPQTSGGTDTQYFGPGTRLTVL.

The CDR3 loop reads CASSGQGIQETQYF. CDR3 nucleotide sequence: TGTGCCAGCAGTGGACAGGGAATCCAAGAGACCCAGTACTTC. The V gene is TRBV13, the J gene TRBJ2-5, with 8 bases fitting TRBD1. Germline-derived CDR1 and CDR2 are PRHDT and FYEKMQ (reference sequence). J lost 1 base, V lost 6 bases, and 4 bases had no gene match. The CDR3 spans 14 residues.

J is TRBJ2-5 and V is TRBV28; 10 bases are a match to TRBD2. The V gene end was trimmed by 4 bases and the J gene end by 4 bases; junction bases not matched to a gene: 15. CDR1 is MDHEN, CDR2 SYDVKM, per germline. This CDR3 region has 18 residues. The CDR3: CASSSPKSSGSSGETQYF. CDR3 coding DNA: TGTGCCAGCAGTTCCCCAAAGTCTAGCGGGAGCTCTGGAGAGACCCAGTACTTC.

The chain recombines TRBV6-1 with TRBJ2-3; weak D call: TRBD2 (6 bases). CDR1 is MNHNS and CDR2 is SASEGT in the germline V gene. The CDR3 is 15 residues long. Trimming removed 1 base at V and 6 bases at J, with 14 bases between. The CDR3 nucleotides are TGTGCCAGCAGTGAAGTCGGCAGTGGGGGGGATACGCAGTATTTT. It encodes CASSEVGSGGDTQYF.

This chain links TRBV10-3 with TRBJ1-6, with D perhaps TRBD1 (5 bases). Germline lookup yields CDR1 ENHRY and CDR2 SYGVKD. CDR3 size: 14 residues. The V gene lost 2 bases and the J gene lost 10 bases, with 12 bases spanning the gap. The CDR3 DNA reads TGTGCCATCAGTGAGGACAGTAGCGGATCACCCCTCCACTTT. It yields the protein CAISEDSSGSPLHF.

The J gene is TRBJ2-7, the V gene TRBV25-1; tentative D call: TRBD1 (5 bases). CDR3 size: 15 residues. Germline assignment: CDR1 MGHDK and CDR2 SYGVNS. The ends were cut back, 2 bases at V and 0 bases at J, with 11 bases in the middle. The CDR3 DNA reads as TGTGCCAGCAGTGAAGATGGGGCCAGCTCCTACGAGCAGTACTTC. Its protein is CASSEDGASSYEQYF.

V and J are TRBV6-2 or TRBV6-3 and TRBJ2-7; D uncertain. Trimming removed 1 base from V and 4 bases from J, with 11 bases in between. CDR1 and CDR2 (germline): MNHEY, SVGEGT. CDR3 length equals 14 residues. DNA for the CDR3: TGTGCCAGCAGTTACTTAGGCAGGTCATACGAGCAGTACTTC. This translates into CASSYLGRSYEQYF.

Written as DNA, the CDR3 is TGTGCCAGCAGCCAAGGACTAGCGCTATTGGAGCAGTTCTTC. Its translation: CASSQGLALLEQFF. The V gene is TRBV3-1 (or the pseudogene TRBV3-2), the J gene TRBJ2-1; 8 bases fit TRBD2. CDR1 LGHDT and CDR2 YNNKEL come from the germline V gene (reference sequence). V lost 1 base and J lost 10; bases outside the gene matches: 6. The CDR3 contains 14 residues.

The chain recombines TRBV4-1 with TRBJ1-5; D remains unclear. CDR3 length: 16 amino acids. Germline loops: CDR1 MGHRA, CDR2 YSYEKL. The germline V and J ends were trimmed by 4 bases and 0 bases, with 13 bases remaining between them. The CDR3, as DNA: TGCGCCAGCAGCCTAACTTACGGGAGTAGCAATCAGCCCCAGCATTTT. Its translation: CASSLTYGSSNQPQHF.